Given below is one T cell receptor (beta chain) in context. The entry originates in a study of cytomegalovirus exposure and HLA in healthy donors. This table comes from immunoSEQ multiplex PCR, and its TCRdb copy is limited to in-frame clones, with some not included. The sample gives 260,000 or so clones, just under 90% of which show up once; 2.6% is in the top ten. Germline CDR1 and CDR2: LNHNV and YYDKDF (reference sequence). This CDR3 comprises 13 residues. Between the trimmed V and J ends, which lost 9 bases and 1 base, there was a span of 9 bases. The source of this sequence is a young man in good health and CMV-seronegative. This chain uses TRBV15 with TRBJ2-2; D may be TRBD1 (6 bases). The sample taken for sequencing was PBMCs. In DNA form, the CDR3 reads TGTGCCACGTGGACAGAGAACACCGGGGAGCTGTTTTTT. Protein product: CATWTENTGELFF.